This TCR beta chain was captured by sequencing in a study of T cells in Graves' hyperthyroidism and ophthalmopathy. Amplification of TCR beta CDR3 regions used RNA as the template. The HTBI primer set drove a first-round RT-PCR of the TCR CDR3. TCRdb re-called the multiplex PCR reads with MiXCR, one entry per CDR3 protein. The table shows over 250,000 distinct CDR3 sequences, with approximately 14% occurring only once. The sequenced sample was blood. This sequence was found in a woman aged 40 to 50 with Graves' ophthalmopathy.

CDR3 protein: CASSDPGGRYHEQFF. CDR3 in DNA: TGCGCCAGCAGTGATCCCGGCGGGAGGTACCATGAGCAGTTCTTC. The chain employs TRBV10-2 and TRBJ2-1; 8 nucleotides agree with TRBD2. The V and J ends lost 3 bases and 8 bases, in that order; junction bases with no gene match: 9. The CDR3 contains 15 residues. CDR1 WSHSY and CDR2 SAAADI come from the germline V gene.